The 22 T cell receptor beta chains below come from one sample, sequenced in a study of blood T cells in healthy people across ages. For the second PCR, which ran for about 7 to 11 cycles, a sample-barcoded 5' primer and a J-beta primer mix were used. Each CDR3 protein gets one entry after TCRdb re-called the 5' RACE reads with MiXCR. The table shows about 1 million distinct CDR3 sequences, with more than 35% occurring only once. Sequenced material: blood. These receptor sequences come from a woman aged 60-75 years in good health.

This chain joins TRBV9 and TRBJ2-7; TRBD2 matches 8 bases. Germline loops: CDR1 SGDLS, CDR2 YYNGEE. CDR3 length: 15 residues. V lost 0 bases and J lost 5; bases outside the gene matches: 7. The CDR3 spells CASSVAGGPFDEQYF. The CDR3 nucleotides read TGTGCCAGCAGCGTAGCGGGAGGGCCGTTCGACGAGCAGTACTTC.

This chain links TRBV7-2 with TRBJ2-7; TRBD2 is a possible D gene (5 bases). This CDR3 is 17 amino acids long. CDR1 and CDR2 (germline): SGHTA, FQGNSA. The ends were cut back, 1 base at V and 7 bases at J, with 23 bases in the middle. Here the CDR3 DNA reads TGTGCCAGCAGCTTAGGTTTTCTTAGCGACTCCTACAATGAGCAGTACTTC. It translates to CASSLGFLSDSYNEQYF.

CDR3 protein: CASSVPTGRNTEAFF. The CDR3 coding sequence is TGTGCCAGCAGCGTGCCGACAGGGCGAAACACTGAAGCTTTCTTT. The chain combines TRBV5-6 with TRBJ1-1; 7 positions match TRBD1. Per the germline V gene, CDR1 is SGHDT and CDR2 is YYEEEE. With 4 bases clipped from V and 2 bases from J, the junction kept 8 bases outside the gene matches. CDR3 size: 15 residues.

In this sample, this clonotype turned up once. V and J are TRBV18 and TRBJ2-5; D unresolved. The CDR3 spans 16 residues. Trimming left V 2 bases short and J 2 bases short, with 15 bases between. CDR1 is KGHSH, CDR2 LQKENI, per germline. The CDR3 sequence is CASSPIQTNLQETQYF. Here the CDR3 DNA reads TGTGCCAGCTCACCAATCCAGACGAACCTTCAAGAGACCCAGTACTTC.

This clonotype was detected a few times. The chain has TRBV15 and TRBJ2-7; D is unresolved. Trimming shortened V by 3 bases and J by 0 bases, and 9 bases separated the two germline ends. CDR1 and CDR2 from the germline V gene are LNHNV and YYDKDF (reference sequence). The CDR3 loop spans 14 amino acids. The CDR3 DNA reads TGTGCCACCAGCAGTCCCCAGGTCTCCTACGAGCAGTACTTC. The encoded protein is CATSSPQVSYEQYF. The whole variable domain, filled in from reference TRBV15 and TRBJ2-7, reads DAMVIQNPRYQVTQFGKPVTLSCSQTLNHNVMYWYQQKSSQAPKLLFHYYDKDFNNEADTPDNFQSRRPNTSFCFLDIRSPGLGDTAMYLCATSSPQVSYEQYFGPGTRLTVT.

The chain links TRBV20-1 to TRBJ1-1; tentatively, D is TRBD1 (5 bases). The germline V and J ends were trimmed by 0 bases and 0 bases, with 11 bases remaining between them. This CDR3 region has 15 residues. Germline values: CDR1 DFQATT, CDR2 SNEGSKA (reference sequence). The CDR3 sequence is CSARDQRQLNTEAFF. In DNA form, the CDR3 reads TGCAGTGCTAGAGATCAGCGACAGTTGAACACTGAAGCTTTCTTT.

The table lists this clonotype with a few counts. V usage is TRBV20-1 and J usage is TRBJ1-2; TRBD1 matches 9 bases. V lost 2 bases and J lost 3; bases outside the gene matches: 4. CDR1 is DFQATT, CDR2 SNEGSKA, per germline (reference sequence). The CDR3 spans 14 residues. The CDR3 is CSARRDREDYGYTF. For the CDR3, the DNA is TGCAGTGCTAGAAGGGACAGGGAAGACTATGGCTACACCTTC.

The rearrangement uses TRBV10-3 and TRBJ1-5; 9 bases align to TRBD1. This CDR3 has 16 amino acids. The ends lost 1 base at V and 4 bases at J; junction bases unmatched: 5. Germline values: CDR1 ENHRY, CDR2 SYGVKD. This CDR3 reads CAISEYPGQGNQPQHF. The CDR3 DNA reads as TGTGCCATCAGTGAGTACCCTGGACAGGGGAATCAGCCCCAGCATTTT.

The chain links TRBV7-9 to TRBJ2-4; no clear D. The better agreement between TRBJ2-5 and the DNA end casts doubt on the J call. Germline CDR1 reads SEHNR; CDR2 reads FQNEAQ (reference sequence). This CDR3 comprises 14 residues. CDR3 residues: CASSLHREGETQYF. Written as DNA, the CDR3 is TGTGCCAGCAGCCTACACAGAGAAGGGGAGACCCAGTACTTC.

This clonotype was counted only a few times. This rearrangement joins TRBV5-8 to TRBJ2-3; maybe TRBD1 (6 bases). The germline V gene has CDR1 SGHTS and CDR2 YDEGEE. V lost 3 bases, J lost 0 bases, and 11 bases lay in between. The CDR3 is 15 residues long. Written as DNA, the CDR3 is TGTGCCAGCAGCTGGACAGTGTTGAGCACAGATACGCAGTATTTT. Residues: CASSWTVLSTDTQYF.

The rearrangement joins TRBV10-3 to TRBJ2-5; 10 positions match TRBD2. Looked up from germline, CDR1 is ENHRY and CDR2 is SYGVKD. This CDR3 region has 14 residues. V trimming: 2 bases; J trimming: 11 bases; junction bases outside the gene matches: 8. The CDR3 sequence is CAISELAGVGEQYF. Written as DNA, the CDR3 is TGTGCCATCAGTGAGCTAGCGGGAGTGGGTGAGCAGTACTTC.

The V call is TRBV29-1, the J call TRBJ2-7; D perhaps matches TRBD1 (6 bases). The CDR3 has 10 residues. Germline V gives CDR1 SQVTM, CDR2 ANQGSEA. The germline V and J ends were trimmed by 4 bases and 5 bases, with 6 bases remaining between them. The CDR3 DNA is TGCAGCGTTGGGGGGCACGAGCAGTACTTC. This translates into CSVGGHEQYF.

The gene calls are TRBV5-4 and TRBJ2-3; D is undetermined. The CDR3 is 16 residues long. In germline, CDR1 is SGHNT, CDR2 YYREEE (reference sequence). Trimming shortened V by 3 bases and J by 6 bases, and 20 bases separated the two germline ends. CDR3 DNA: TGTGCCAGCAGCTCCCAATCCCTTTGGGGTGGGGATACGCAGTATTTT. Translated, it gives CASSSQSLWGGDTQYF.

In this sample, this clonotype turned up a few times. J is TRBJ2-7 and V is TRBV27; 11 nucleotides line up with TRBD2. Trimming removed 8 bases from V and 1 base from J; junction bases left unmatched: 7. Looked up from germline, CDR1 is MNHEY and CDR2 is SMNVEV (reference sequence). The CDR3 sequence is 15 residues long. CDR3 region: CASSELAGGSYEQYF. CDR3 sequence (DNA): TGTGCCAGCTCGGAGTTAGCGGGAGGGTCCTACGAGCAGTACTTC.

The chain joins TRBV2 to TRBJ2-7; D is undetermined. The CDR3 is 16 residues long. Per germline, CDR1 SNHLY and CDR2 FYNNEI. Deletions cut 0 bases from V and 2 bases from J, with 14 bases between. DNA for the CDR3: TGTGCCAGCAGTGAAGCCCACGGGTTTTCGACCTACGAGCAGTACTTC. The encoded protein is CASSEAHGFSTYEQYF. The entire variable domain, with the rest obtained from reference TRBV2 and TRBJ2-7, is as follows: EPEVTQTPSHQVTQMGQEVILRCVPISNHLYFYWYRQILGQKVEFLVSFYNNEISEKSEIFDDQFSVERPDGSNFTLKIRSTKLEDSAMYFCASSEAHGFSTYEQYFGPGTRLTVT.

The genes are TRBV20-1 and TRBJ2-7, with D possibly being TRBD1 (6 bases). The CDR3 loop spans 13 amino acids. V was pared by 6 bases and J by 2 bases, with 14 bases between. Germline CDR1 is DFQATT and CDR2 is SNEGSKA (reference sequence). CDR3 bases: TGCAGTGCCAGACAGGCGGGTACCTACGAGCAGTACTTC. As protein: CSARQAGTYEQYF.

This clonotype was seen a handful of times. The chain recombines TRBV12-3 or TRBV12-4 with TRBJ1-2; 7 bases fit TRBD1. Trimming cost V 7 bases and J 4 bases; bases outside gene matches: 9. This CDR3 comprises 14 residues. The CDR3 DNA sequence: TGTGCCAGCAAGATGACAGGGTTTTCCTATGGCTACACCTTC. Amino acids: CASKMTGFSYGYTF.

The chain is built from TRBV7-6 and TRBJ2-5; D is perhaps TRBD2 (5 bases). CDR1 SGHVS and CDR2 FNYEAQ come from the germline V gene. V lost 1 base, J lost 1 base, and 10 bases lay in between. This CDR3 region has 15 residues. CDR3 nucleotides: TGTGCCAGCAGCTTAGATGAGGGCCGCCAAGAGACCCAGTACTTC. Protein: CASSLDEGRQETQYF.

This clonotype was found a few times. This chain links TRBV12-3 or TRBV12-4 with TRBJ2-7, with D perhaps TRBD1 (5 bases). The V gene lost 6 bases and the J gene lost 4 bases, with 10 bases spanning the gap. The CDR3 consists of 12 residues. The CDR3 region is CASRLGQYEQYF. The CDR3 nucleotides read TGTGCCAGCAGACTCGGACAATACGAGCAGTACTTC.

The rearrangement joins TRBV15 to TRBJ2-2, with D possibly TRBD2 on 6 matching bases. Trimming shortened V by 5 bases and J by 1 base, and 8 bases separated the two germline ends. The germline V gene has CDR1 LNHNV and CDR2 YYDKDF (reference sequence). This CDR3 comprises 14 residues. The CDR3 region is CATSLGGNTGELFF. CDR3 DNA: TGTGCCACCAGCTTGGGGGGGAACACCGGGGAGCTGTTTTTT.

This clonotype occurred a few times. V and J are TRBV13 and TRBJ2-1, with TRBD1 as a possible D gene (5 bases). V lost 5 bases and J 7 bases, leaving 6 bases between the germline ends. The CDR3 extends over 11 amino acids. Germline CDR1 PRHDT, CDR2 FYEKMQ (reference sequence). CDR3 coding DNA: TGTGCCAGCAGCGGACAAAATGAGCAGTTCTTC. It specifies CASSGQNEQFF.

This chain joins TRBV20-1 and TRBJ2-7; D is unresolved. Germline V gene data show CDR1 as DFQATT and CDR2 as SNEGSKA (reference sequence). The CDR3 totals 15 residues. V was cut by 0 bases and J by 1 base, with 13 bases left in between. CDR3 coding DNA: TGCAGTGCTAGAGATGCGAGCAGTCTTTCCTACGAGCAGTACTTC. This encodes CSARDASSLSYEQYF.